The next 21 T cell receptor beta chains were all read from a single sample in a study of T cell changes during pregnancy in multiple sclerosis. Sequencing used immunoSEQ multiplex PCR; TCRdb keeps in-frame clones, though not all of them. This sample has about 41,000 clones; 80% to 90% occur once, and the top ten carry approximately 0.64%. Sequencing was performed on CD4+ T cells from peripheral blood mononuclear cells, taken in the first trimester of pregnancy. The source is a female donor with multiple sclerosis, enrolled in a pregnancy study.

This clone was counted a few times. The rearrangement links TRBV5-6 to TRBJ2-5, with 8 nucleotides matching TRBD2. V dropped 2 bases and J dropped 5; count of bases not matched to a gene: 20. The CDR3 totals 19 residues. CDR1 is SGHDT and CDR2 is YYEEEE in the germline V gene. The CDR3 spells CASSFNNLAGRDFGETQYF. The CDR3 DNA sequence: TGTGCCAGCAGCTTTAACAATTTAGCGGGGAGGGATTTCGGGGAGACCCAGTACTTC.

CDR3 in amino acids: CAWDRWHSGNTIYF. In nucleotides, the CDR3 is TGTGCCTGGGACAGGTGGCACTCTGGAAACACCATATATTTT. V is TRBV30 and J is TRBJ1-3; possible D gene TRBD1, 6 bases. Per the germline V gene, CDR1 is GTSNPN and CDR2 is SVGIG (reference sequence). The CDR3 spans 14 residues. The V end lost 5 bases, the J end lost 0 bases, and 11 bases lay between the germline ends.

The chain recombines TRBV29-1 with TRBJ2-7, with TRBD2 identical over 7 bases. V trimming: 8 bases; J trimming: 9 bases; junction bases outside the gene matches: 13. CDR3 size: 12 residues. The germline V gene encodes CDR1 SQVTM and CDR2 ANQGSEA. The CDR3 loop is CSPSKRDERQYF. The CDR3 nucleotides read TGCAGCCCCAGCAAGCGGGACGAGAGGCAGTACTTC.

The V call is TRBV15, the J call TRBJ1-1, with D maybe TRBD1 (5 bases). The V end lost 1 base, the J end lost 4 bases, and 13 bases lay between the germline ends. Germline lookup yields CDR1 LNHNV and CDR2 YYDKDF (reference sequence). The CDR3 has 15 residues. The CDR3: CATSRVRLGGTEAFF. CDR3 coding DNA: TGTGCCACCAGCAGAGTCCGACTCGGGGGCACTGAAGCTTTCTTT.

The V gene is TRBV19, the J gene TRBJ2-7; tentative D call: TRBD1 (6 bases). Trimming stripped 8 bases from V and 7 bases from J, with 21 bases between. This CDR3 contains 14 residues. Germline loops: CDR1 LNHDA, CDR2 SQIVND (reference sequence). CDR3 in DNA: TGTGCCAGTGCGCCGACAGGACCGAAAGGGGAGCAGTACTTC. Its protein product is CASAPTGPKGEQYF.

The J gene is TRBJ1-4, the V gene TRBV19; 11 nucleotides agree with TRBD1. Germline V CDR1 and CDR2: LNHDA, SQIVND (reference sequence). This CDR3 contains 15 residues. J gave up 8 bases and V 2 bases, and 4 bases lay outside the gene matches. The CDR3 coding sequence is TGTGCCAGTAGTATACGGACAGGGGGCGGCGAAAAACTGTTTTTT. Its protein is CASSIRTGGGEKLFF.

The V gene is TRBV28, the J gene TRBJ2-2; D is perhaps TRBD2 (5 bases). The CDR3 runs 14 residues. Trimming shortened V by 6 bases and J by 5 bases, and 13 bases separated the two germline ends. Germline values: CDR1 MDHEN, CDR2 SYDVKM. CDR3 in amino acids: CASRRESYTGELFF. CDR3 bases: TGTGCCAGCAGAAGGGAGTCCTATACCGGGGAGCTGTTTTTT.

The V and J genes are TRBV11-3 and TRBJ2-1; 8 nucleotides match TRBD2. Germline V gives CDR1 SGHNT, CDR2 YENEEA. CDR3 length: 16 residues. Trimming at V came to 4 bases and at J to 1 base, leaving 6 bases not matched to a gene. CDR3 amino acids: CASSSGGTRSYNEQFF. CDR3 DNA: TGTGCCAGCAGCTCCGGGGGGACTAGATCCTACAATGAGCAGTTCTTC.

The gene calls are TRBV19 and TRBJ2-4, with D possibly TRBD2 on 6 matching bases. This CDR3 is built from 14 residues. V lost 9 bases, J lost 0 bases, and 12 bases lay in between. CDR1 is LNHDA and CDR2 is SQIVND in the germline V gene (reference sequence). The chain's CDR3 is CARVEAGAKNIQYF. The CDR3 nucleotides are TGTGCCAGGGTCGAAGCGGGAGCCAAAAACATTCAGTACTTC.

This clone was detected only a few times. The V and J genes are TRBV15 and TRBJ2-5; possible D gene TRBD2, 6 bases. CDR1 and CDR2 (germline): LNHNV, YYDKDF (reference sequence). V was cut by 0 bases and J by 7 bases, with 15 bases left in between. This CDR3 is 15 amino acids long. CDR3 sequence (DNA): TGTGCCACCAGCAGAGACAGGGAGAGGGAGGCGACCCAGTACTTC. It encodes CATSRDREREATQYF.

CDR3 protein: CASSLGQGAWEGYTF. DNA of the CDR3: TGTGCCAGCTCACTTGGACAGGGCGCATGGGAAGGCTACACCTTC. The chain joins TRBV18 to TRBJ1-2; 8 bases match TRBD1. Per germline, CDR1 KGHSH and CDR2 LQKENI. The CDR3 is 15 amino acids. Losses at the gene ends were 4 bases for V and 8 bases for J; bases not matched to a gene: 12.

The chain links TRBV6-6 to TRBJ1-4; TRBD1 matches at 8 bases. This CDR3 comprises 13 residues. The junction had 2 bases not matched to a gene; V was cut back by 8 bases and J by 3 bases. Germline CDR1 reads MNHNY; CDR2 reads SVGAGI (reference sequence). The CDR3 loop is CASLTGANEKLFF. CDR3 nucleotides: TGTGCCAGCTTGACAGGGGCTAATGAAAAACTGTTTTTT.

The V and J genes are TRBV6-5 and TRBJ2-7; 8 bases fit TRBD1. The CDR3 length is 16 residues. V shed 1 base and J 2 bases; nucleotides not matched to a gene: 7. Germline V gives CDR1 MNHEY, CDR2 SVGAGI. CDR3 region: CASSYLGTGITYEQYF. Written as DNA, the CDR3 is TGTGCCAGCAGTTACTTAGGGACAGGTATTACCTACGAGCAGTACTTC.

This rearrangement joins TRBV28 to TRBJ1-2; D is unclear. Germline loops: CDR1 MDHEN, CDR2 SYDVKM. V was clipped by 3 bases and J by 5 bases, with 13 bases between them. This CDR3 region has 14 residues. The CDR3 DNA sequence: TGTGCCAGCAGTTTTGGAGCCCGGGGTTATGGCTACACCTTC. This sequence encodes CASSFGARGYGYTF.

CDR3 amino acids: CASSFESGYNQPQHF. The CDR3 DNA sequence: TGTGCCAGCAGTTTTGAGAGCGGATACAATCAGCCCCAGCATTTT. The chain couples TRBV27 to TRBJ1-5; D gene uncertain. CDR3 size: 15 residues. Between the trimmed V and J ends, which lost 3 bases and 3 bases, there was a span of 12 bases. Germline V gene lookup returns CDR1 MNHEY and CDR2 SMNVEV (reference sequence).

The chain couples TRBV19 to TRBJ2-1; 13 bases are shared with TRBD2. From germline, CDR1 is LNHDA and CDR2 SQIVND (reference sequence). J was trimmed by 8 bases and V by 6 bases; bases with no gene match: 10. The CDR3 is 16 amino acids. CDR3 nucleotide sequence: TGTGCCAGTAGGGGAACTACTAGCGGGAGGGCTTATGAGCAGTTCTTC. Translation: CASRGTTSGRAYEQFF.

This chain uses TRBV7-2 with TRBJ2-7; 7 bases align to TRBD1. CDR3 length: 16 residues. Germline CDR1 SGHTA, CDR2 FQGNSA. The V gene end was trimmed by 1 base and the J gene end by 0 bases; junction bases not matched to a gene: 6. The chain's CDR3 is CASSLEVTGSSYEQYF. CDR3 bases: TGTGCCAGCAGCTTAGAAGTGACAGGGAGCTCCTACGAGCAGTACTTC.

The chain uses TRBV11-2 and TRBJ2-5; 9 positions agree with TRBD1. After removal of 5 bases from V and 1 base from J, the junction contained 5 bases not matched to a gene. This CDR3 spans 15 amino acids. Germline-derived CDR1 and CDR2 are SGHAT and FQNNGV. CDR3 amino acids: CASSGWDRAQETQYF. CDR3 nucleotides: TGTGCCAGCAGCGGATGGGACAGGGCCCAAGAGACCCAGTACTTC.

The chain recombines TRBV6-5 with TRBJ1-4; no firm D call. V was clipped by 6 bases and J by 7 bases, with 12 bases between them. The CDR3 has 13 amino acids. Germline loops: CDR1 MNHEY, CDR2 SVGAGI. The CDR3 region is CASRNMAGEKLFF. In DNA, the CDR3 is TGTGCCAGCAGAAACATGGCTGGTGAAAAACTGTTTTTT.

This chain connects TRBV5-1 to TRBJ2-1, with 13 bases aligning to TRBD2. Germline values: CDR1 SGHRS, CDR2 YFSETQ. Losses at the gene ends were 5 bases for V and 14 bases for J; bases not matched to a gene: 7. The CDR3 consists of 13 residues. For the CDR3, the DNA is TGCGCCAGCAGGCTCGGGACTAGCGGGATGAAGTTCTTC. Its translation: CASRLGTSGMKFF.

The chain is built from TRBV9 and TRBJ2-3; no reliable D call. The CDR3 sequence is 13 residues long. Trimming took 6 bases from V and 0 from J, leaving 8 bases between them. Germline loops: CDR1 SGDLS, CDR2 YYNGEE. CDR3 residues: CASNELSTDTQYF. CDR3 bases: TGTGCCAGCAACGAGTTGAGCACAGATACGCAGTATTTT.